The 32 T cell receptor beta chains below come from one sample, sequenced in a study of cytomegalovirus exposure and HLA in healthy donors. The PCR ran on 60 Vbeta and 13 Jbeta primers. Clones were read by immunoSEQ multiplex PCR, and TCRdb kept only the in-frame ones, dropping some. Among about 170,000 clones listed, 60% to 80% were seen once. Material: PBMCs. These receptors originate from a female donor in good health and CMV-seronegative.

This chain links TRBV19 with TRBJ1-6, with TRBD1 as a possible D gene (6 bases). The CDR3 runs to 14 residues. Trimming left V 4 bases short and J 7 bases short, with 11 bases between. The germline V gene has CDR1 LNHDA and CDR2 SQIVND (reference sequence). The CDR3 is CASSTTGWNSPLHF. CDR3 DNA sequence: TGTGCCAGTAGTACCACAGGGTGGAATTCACCCCTCCACTTT. Full variable domain (outside the CDR3, taken from reference TRBV19 and TRBJ1-6): DGGITQSPKYLFRKEGQNVTLSCEQNLNHDAMYWYRQDPGQGLRLIYYSQIVNDFQKGDIAEGYSVSREKKESFPLTVTSAQKNPTAFYLCASSTTGWNSPLHFGNGTRLTVT.

Points on this clone: Distinct nucleotide sequences in the sample also encode this CDR3. The chain carries TRBV19 and TRBJ2-7, with TRBD2 matching over 9 bases. This CDR3 spans 15 amino acids. Per the germline V gene, CDR1 is LNHDA and CDR2 is SQIVND (reference sequence). J gave up 3 bases and V 2 bases, and 5 bases lay outside the gene matches. This CDR3 is CASSIQAGGRYEQYF. The CDR3, as DNA: TGTGCCAGTAGTATACAAGCGGGAGGCCGCTACGAGCAGTACTTC.

As concerns this clone: This sample also contains other DNA sequences that code for the same CDR3. The DNA of the CDR3 is TGCGCCAGCAGCTCGGGATCCTACACCGGGGAGCTGTTTTTT. Translation: CASSSGSYTGELFF. This chain links TRBV5-1 with TRBJ2-2; maybe TRBD2 (5 bases). Germline V gives CDR1 SGHRS, CDR2 YFSETQ. The CDR3 is made up of 14 amino acids. V was trimmed by 3 bases and J by 3 bases, leaving 9 bases between them.

The chain is built from TRBV6-4 and TRBJ2-1, with 8 bases that match TRBD1. The CDR3 is 14 residues long. Germline-derived CDR1 and CDR2 are MRHNA and SNTAGT. The trim removed 3 bases at V and 7 bases at J, leaving 5 bases unmatched. CDR3 DNA sequence: TGTGCCAGCAGTGAGGGCGGGGACAGGAATGAGCAGTTCTTC. Protein: CASSEGGDRNEQFF.

The chain joins TRBV7-8 to TRBJ2-7; D call uncertain. The CDR3 runs to 13 residues. Germline CDR1 and CDR2: SGHVS and FQNEAQ. Trimming took off 2 bases at V and 1 base at J, with 6 bases between the two ends. The CDR3 DNA sequence: TGTGCCAGCAGCTTACCCAGATCCTACGAGCAGTACTTC. Its translation is CASSLPRSYEQYF.

With respect to this clone: The junction and the germline gene differ at one end; a read error may be behind it. This chain joins TRBV7-7 and TRBJ2-5, with TRBD2 identical over 8 bases. The CDR3 length is 16 residues. CDR1 and CDR2 (germline): SSHAT, FNYEAQ (reference sequence). The CDR3 here is CASSLLPAGVGETQYF. The DNA of the CDR3 is TGTGCTAGCAGCTTACTACCAGCGGGAGTAGGAGAGACCCAGTACTTC.

The chain carries TRBV7-2 and TRBJ2-5; D unclear. The end of the DNA aligns better with TRBJ2-7, so the J call may be wrong. This CDR3 is built from 11 residues. CDR1 and CDR2 from the germline V gene are SGHTA and FQGNSA. The CDR3 loop reads CASSASYEQYF. The CDR3 DNA follows: TGTGCCAGCAGCGCCTCCTACGAGCAGTACTTC.

The gene calls are TRBV10-3 and TRBJ2-1; 10 bases are shared with TRBD2. After removal of 11 bases from V and 6 bases from J, the junction contained 10 bases not matched to a gene. The CDR3 has 14 amino acids. CDR1 is ENHRY and CDR2 is SYGVKD in the germline V gene. This CDR3 is CAVGPSGGFNEQFF. The CDR3, as DNA: TGTGCCGTCGGCCCTAGCGGGGGATTCAATGAGCAGTTCTTC.

V and J are TRBV28 and TRBJ2-1; no clear D. CDR3 length equals 17 residues. Germline V gene lookup returns CDR1 MDHEN and CDR2 SYDVKM. Trimming removed 4 bases at V and 0 bases at J, with 16 bases between. CDR3 in amino acids: CASSYTLGGSSYNEQFF. CDR3 sequence (DNA): TGTGCCAGCAGTTATACCCTCGGCGGTAGCTCCTACAATGAGCAGTTCTTC.

This clone has only one observation. The V gene is TRBV7-3, the J gene TRBJ2-7, with 9 bases identical to TRBD2. This CDR3 contains 11 residues. Germline CDR1 SGHTA, CDR2 FQGTGA. The CDR3 DNA reads TGTGGGCCTAGCGGGGAAGACGAGCAGTACTTC. It specifies CGPSGEDEQYF.

The chain carries TRBV5-6 and TRBJ2-5; tentative D call: TRBD1 (6 bases). CDR1 SGHDT and CDR2 YYEEEE come from the germline V gene. V gave up 1 base and J gave up 0 bases, with 7 bases separating them. The length of the CDR3 is 14 residues. CDR3 coding DNA: TGTGCCAGCAGCTTGCAGGGGCACCAAGAGACCCAGTACTTC. Translation: CASSLQGHQETQYF.

This chain links TRBV6-5 with TRBJ2-5; the match to TRBD2 covers 11 bases. The CDR3 has 16 residues. V gave up 2 bases and J gave up 7 bases; unmatched junction bases: 9. Germline CDR1 and CDR2: MNHEY and SVGAGI. CDR3 residues: CASSYVLAGGKGTQYF. For the CDR3, the DNA is TGTGCCAGCAGTTACGTTCTAGCGGGGGGCAAAGGGACCCAGTACTTC.

The chain recombines TRBV18 with TRBJ2-1, with D maybe TRBD2 (5 bases). V was trimmed by 8 bases and J by 8 bases, leaving 13 bases between them. The CDR3 totals 12 residues. Germline CDR1 is KGHSH and CDR2 is LQKENI. The CDR3 sequence: CASARTRDEQFF. The CDR3 DNA reads TGTGCCAGCGCGAGGACTCGGGATGAGCAGTTCTTC.

The CDR3 bases are TGTGCCAGCAGGACCGGGACAGGGGGCTCACCCCTCCACTTT. Translated, it gives CASRTGTGGSPLHF. The V and J genes are TRBV6-5 and TRBJ1-6; TRBD1 matches at 12 bases. The germline CDR1 and CDR2 sequences are MNHEY and SVGAGI. V trimming: 6 bases; J trimming: 10 bases; junction bases outside the gene matches: 4. The CDR3 runs 14 residues.

The J gene is TRBJ2-7, the V gene TRBV9, with 10 bases that match TRBD1. Germline V lookup: CDR1 SGDLS, CDR2 YYNGEE. V gave up 4 bases and J gave up 2 bases; unmatched junction bases: 9. There are 16 residues in the CDR3. Here the CDR3 reads CASSPRSGQGTYEQYF. The CDR3, as DNA: TGTGCCAGCAGCCCCCGGTCGGGACAGGGGACCTACGAGCAGTACTTC.

The rearrangement joins TRBV7-2 to TRBJ1-6; TRBD1 might be the D (6 bases). Looked up from germline, CDR1 is SGHTA and CDR2 is FQGNSA. V gave up 2 bases and J gave up 6 bases, with 17 bases separating them. There are 17 residues in the CDR3. For the CDR3, the DNA is TGTGCCAGCAGCTTATGGGGTTCGGGGGGCGCTAATTCACCCCTCCACTTT. The encoded protein is CASSLWGSGGANSPLHF.

The V and J genes are TRBV19 and TRBJ1-2; 10 nucleotides match TRBD1. This CDR3 has 14 amino acids. Trimming removed 4 bases from V and 6 bases from J; junction bases left unmatched: 5. CDR1 and CDR2 (germline): LNHDA, SQIVND (reference sequence). The CDR3 is CASSTRQGANGYTF. CDR3 DNA: TGTGCCAGTAGTACTAGACAGGGGGCGAATGGCTACACCTTC.

The chain joins TRBV9 to TRBJ2-2; D not resolved. CDR1 is SGDLS and CDR2 is YYNGEE in the germline V gene. The V gene lost 0 bases and the J gene lost 3 bases, with 9 bases spanning the gap. This CDR3 has 15 residues. The CDR3: CASSVDYYHTGELFF. CDR3 coding DNA: TGTGCCAGCAGCGTAGACTACTACCACACCGGGGAGCTGTTTTTT. The full variable domain, completed using reference TRBV9 and TRBJ2-2, is DSGVTQTPKHLITATGQRVTLRCSPRSGDLSVYWYQQSLDQGLQFLIQYYNGEERAKGNILERFSAQQFPDLHSELNLSSLELGDSALYFCASSVDYYHTGELFFGEGSRLTVL.

This clone was seen only once. This chain uses TRBV30 with TRBJ1-5, with TRBD1 matching over 10 bases. The V segment lost 2 bases and the J segment 3 bases; nucleotides outside the gene matches: 4. This CDR3 comprises 15 residues. CDR1 GTSNPN and CDR2 SVGIG come from the germline V gene (reference sequence). The CDR3 DNA is TGTGCCTGGAGTTCCGGGACAGGGGCCAATCAGCCCCAGCATTTT. Its translation is CAWSSGTGANQPQHF.

This clone was detected only once. This chain links TRBV7-3 with TRBJ2-6, with D possibly matching TRBD2 (6 bases). Trimming pared 1 base from V and 2 bases from J, leaving 9 bases between. Germline V CDR1 and CDR2: SGHTA, FQGTGA. The CDR3 covers 16 residues. In DNA form, the CDR3 reads TGTGCCAGCAGCTTAAAAGGCGGGACTGGGGCCAACGTCCTGACTTTC. It translates to CASSLKGGTGANVLTF.

The gene calls are TRBV28 and TRBJ1-2, with TRBD1 matching 8 bases. CDR3 length: 17 residues. CDR1 and CDR2 (germline): MDHEN, SYDVKM. V was clipped by 4 bases and J by 1 base; unmatched bases: 11. The chain's CDR3 is CASSSSDGTGYNYGYTF. The CDR3 coding sequence is TGTGCCAGCAGTTCGTCCGATGGGACAGGCTATAACTATGGCTACACCTTC.

Note on this clone: The sample has other DNA sequences that encode this CDR3 too. The chain joins TRBV30 to TRBJ1-5, with D possibly being TRBD1 (6 bases). The CDR3 covers 13 residues. Germline-derived CDR1 and CDR2 are GTSNPN and SVGIG (reference sequence). Between the trimmed V and J ends, which lost 0 bases and 5 bases, there was a span of 8 bases. Here the CDR3 DNA reads TGTGCCTGGAGTGTACAGGGTGATCAGCCCCAGCATTTT. Its translation: CAWSVQGDQPQHF. The whole variable domain, filled in from reference TRBV30 and TRBJ1-5, reads SQTIHQWPATLVQPVGSPLSLECTVEGTSNPNLYWYRQAAGRGLQLLFYSVGIGQISSEVPQNLSASRPQDRQFILSSKKLLLSDSGFYLCAWSVQGDQPQHFGDGTRLSIL.

This clone was seen a single time. The rearrangement uses TRBV28 and TRBJ1-2; 12 bases line up with TRBD1. The CDR3 covers 18 residues. Trimming at V came to 3 bases and at J to 1 base, leaving 9 bases not matched to a gene. CDR1 is MDHEN, CDR2 SYDVKM, per germline. The CDR3 is CASSLGTGGSFLNYGYTF. The CDR3 nucleotides are TGTGCCAGCAGTTTGGGGACAGGGGGCTCCTTTCTTAACTATGGCTACACCTTC.

The gene calls are TRBV5-1 and TRBJ1-1; D is perhaps TRBD1 (5 bases). The ends were cut back, 0 bases at V and 1 base at J, with 13 bases in the middle. Looked up from germline, CDR1 is SGHRS and CDR2 is YFSETQ. This CDR3 region has 16 residues. This CDR3 reads CASSLAMTQGNTEAFF. The CDR3 DNA reads as TGCGCCAGCAGCTTGGCAATGACCCAGGGGAACACTGAAGCTTTCTTT.

The chain links TRBV4-3 to TRBJ2-7; TRBD2 is a possible D gene (5 bases). The CDR3 loop spans 15 amino acids. V was shortened by 1 base and J by 2 bases, with 12 bases between the two germline ends. Germline loops: CDR1 LGHNA, CDR2 YSLEER. CDR3 DNA sequence: TGCGCCAGCAGCCAAGTGGCGGGCCGAACCTACGAGCAGTACTTC. It is translated as CASSQVAGRTYEQYF.

The J gene is TRBJ2-2, the V gene TRBV11-2; weak D call: TRBD1 (5 bases). CDR1 SGHAT and CDR2 FQNNGV come from the germline V gene. The CDR3 has 15 residues. The V end lost 0 bases, the J end lost 1 base, and 6 bases lay between the germline ends. The CDR3, as DNA: TGTGCCAGCAGCTTAGAGGGGCAGAACACCGGGGAGCTGTTTTTT. Translation gives CASSLEGQNTGELFF.

The chain's CDR3 is CATWGAGEQYF. As DNA, the CDR3 is TGTGCCACCTGGGGCGCGGGGGAGCAGTACTTC. This chain uses TRBV19 with TRBJ2-7, with D perhaps matching TRBD2 (6 bases). The CDR3 is 11 amino acids. Germline lookup yields CDR1 LNHDA and CDR2 SQIVND (reference sequence). Trimming took 10 bases from V and 7 from J, leaving 14 bases between them. The full variable domain, its missing parts supplied by reference TRBV19 and TRBJ2-7, is DGGITQSPKYLFRKEGQNVTLSCEQNLNHDAMYWYRQDPGQGLRLIYYSQIVNDFQKGDIAEGYSVSREKKESFPLTVTSAQKNPTAFYLCATWGAGEQYFGPGTRLTVT.

This clone was observed once. The chain has TRBV5-1 and TRBJ2-3; 9 bases agree with TRBD1. V gave up 0 bases and J gave up 6 bases; unmatched junction bases: 5. CDR1 is SGHRS, CDR2 YFSETQ, per germline. The CDR3 totals 15 residues. CDR3 sequence: CASSLGGQGRDTQYF. The CDR3 DNA follows: TGCGCCAGCAGCTTGGGGGGACAGGGTCGGGATACGCAGTATTTT.

V and J are TRBV7-2 and TRBJ1-2, with D unresolved. Germline CDR1 and CDR2: SGHTA and FQGNSA. V lost 4 bases, J lost 4 bases, and 13 bases lay in between. The CDR3 sequence is 14 residues long. The CDR3 here is CASSSPGIRYGYTF. The CDR3 DNA reads TGTGCCAGCAGCTCGCCGGGTATCCGCTATGGCTACACCTTC. Based on the CDR3 plus reference TRBV7-2 and TRBJ1-2, the full variable domain is GAGVSQSPSNKVTEKGKDVELRCDPISGHTALYWYRQSLGQGLEFLIYFQGNSAPDKSGLPSDRFSAERTGGSVSTLTIQRTQQEDSAVYLCASSSPGIRYGYTFGSGTRLTVV.

The chain carries TRBV30 and TRBJ2-1; D unresolved. This CDR3 spans 10 amino acids. Germline values: CDR1 GTSNPN, CDR2 SVGIG (reference sequence). V was cut by 2 bases and J by 10 bases, with 6 bases left in between. The CDR3 DNA follows: TGTGCCTGGAGTTCCCAAGAGCAGTTCTTC. Its protein is CAWSSQEQFF.

This clone was recorded only once. This chain uses TRBV27 with TRBJ1-4; D possibly corresponds to TRBD1 (5 bases). With 4 bases removed from V and 8 bases from J, the gap between germline ends came to 14 bases. CDR1 is MNHEY, CDR2 SMNVEV, per germline (reference sequence). This CDR3 has 14 amino acids. The CDR3 region is CASSSRAVLEKLFF. Here the CDR3 DNA reads TGTGCCAGCAGTTCCAGGGCGGTATTGGAAAAACTGTTTTTT.

This chain links TRBV11-2 with TRBJ1-3; D is uncertain. The germline V gene encodes CDR1 SGHAT and CDR2 FQNNGV. This CDR3 region has 11 residues. The V end lost 1 base, the J end lost 11 bases, and 6 bases lay between the germline ends. CDR3 protein: CASSLGGSIYF. The DNA of the CDR3 is TGTGCCAGCAGCTTAGGCGGGTCCATATATTTT.